The clone carrying this TCR beta chain was counted ten times or more. Its specificity is unknown. This record comes from a study of T-cell memory formation after mild COVID-19. TCRdb recomputed calls from the 5' RACE reads with MiXCR, one row per CDR3 protein. The sample consists of approximately 54,000 distinct CDR3 sequences, less than 15% of them appearing once. This CDR3 spans 11 amino acids. Per the germline V gene, CDR1 is SEHNR and CDR2 is FQNEAQ (reference sequence). The V end lost 11 bases, the J end lost 8 bases, and 15 bases lay between the germline ends. Study observations and caveats: Day 15 to 85 contractors were CD4/CD8 balanced; later expanders leaned CD4+. The SARS-CoV-2 specificity of second-wave clones reaching peak at day 37 remained unverified.

The rearrangement uses TRBV7-9 and TRBJ1-1, with D unclear. The clonotype comes from a young man who had mild COVID-19 (a few samples of this study predate the infection). Cell type and time point are not known. The source material was PBMCs or a T cell subset sorted from them (not recorded which). In DNA form, the CDR3 reads TGTGCCGGAGCACAGACTCGCGAAGCTTTCTTT. Protein sequence: CAGAQTREAFF.